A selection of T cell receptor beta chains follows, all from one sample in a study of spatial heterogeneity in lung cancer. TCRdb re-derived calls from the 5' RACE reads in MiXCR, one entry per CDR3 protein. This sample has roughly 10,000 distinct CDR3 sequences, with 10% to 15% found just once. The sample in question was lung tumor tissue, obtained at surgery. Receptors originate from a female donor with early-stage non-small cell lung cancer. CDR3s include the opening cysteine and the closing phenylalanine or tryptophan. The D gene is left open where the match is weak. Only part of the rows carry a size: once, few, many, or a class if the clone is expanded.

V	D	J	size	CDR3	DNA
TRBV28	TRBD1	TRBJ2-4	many	CASSSTGQGLIQYF	TGTGCCAGCAGTTCCACCGGACAGGGTCTCATTCAGTACTTC
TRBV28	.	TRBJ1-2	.	CASSSSGSGYTF	TGTGCCAGCAGTTCATCAGGATCTGGCTACACCTTC
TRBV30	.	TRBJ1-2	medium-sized	CAWSSGTEDYGYTF	TGTGCCTGGAGTTCAGGGACGGAGGACTATGGCTACACCTTC
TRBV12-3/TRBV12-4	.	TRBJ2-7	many	CASSLGYEQYF	TGTGCCAGCAGTTTAGGGTACGAGCAGTACTTC
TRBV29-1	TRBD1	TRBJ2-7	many	CSVPYLTGGSYEQYF	TGCAGCGTCCCTTACTTGACAGGGGGCTCCTACGAGCAGTACTTC
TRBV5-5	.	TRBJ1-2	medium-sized	CASSTSIHYGYTF	TGTGCCAGCAGCACAAGTATTCACTATGGCTACACCTTC
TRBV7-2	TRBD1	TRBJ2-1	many	CASSPTGPNEQFF	TGTGCCAGCAGCCCGACAGGGCCCAATGAGCAGTTCTTC
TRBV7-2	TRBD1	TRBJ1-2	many	CASSLYRQGADGYTF	TGTGCCAGCAGCCTGTACAGACAGGGGGCGGATGGCTACACCTTC
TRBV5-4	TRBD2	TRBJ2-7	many	CASSSRGGSYEQYF	TGTGCCAGCAGCTCACGGGGGGGCAGCTACGAGCAGTACTTC
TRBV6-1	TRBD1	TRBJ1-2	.	CASSGTGNGYTF	TGTGCCAGCAGTGGGACAGGGAATGGCTACACCTTC
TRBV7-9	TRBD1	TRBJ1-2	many	CASSSTGYRGDNYGYTF	TGTGCCAGCAGCTCCACCGGTTACAGGGGAGACAACTATGGCTACACCTTC
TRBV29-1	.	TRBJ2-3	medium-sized	CSLQGSTDTQYF	TGCAGCCTTCAGGGCTCCACAGATACGCAGTATTTT
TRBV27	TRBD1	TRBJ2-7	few	CASRLTGKLRYEQYF	TGTGCCAGCAGACTGACAGGGAAACTTCGCTACGAGCAGTACTTC
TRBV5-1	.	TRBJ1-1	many	CASSFGSFATEAFF	TGCGCCAGCAGCTTCGGGAGTTTTGCCACTGAAGCTTTCTTT
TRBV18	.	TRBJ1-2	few	CASSPPFNYGYTF	TGTGCCAGCTCACCACCCTTTAACTATGGCTACACCTTC
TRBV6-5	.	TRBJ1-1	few	CASSYETEAFF	TGTGCCAGCAGTTACGAGACTGAAGCTTTCTTT
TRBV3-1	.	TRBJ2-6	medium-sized	CASSQDRGSSGANVLTF	TGTGCCAGCAGCCAAGACCGGGGATCGTCTGGGGCCAACGTCCTGACTTTC
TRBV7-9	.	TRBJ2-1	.	CASSLSGSYNEQFF	TGTGCCAGCAGCCTAAGCGGTAGCTACAATGAGCAGTTCTTC
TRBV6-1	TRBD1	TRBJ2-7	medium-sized	CASSEAAWGQFSYEQYF	TGTGCCAGCAGTGAAGCGGCGTGGGGACAGTTCTCCTACGAGCAGTACTTC
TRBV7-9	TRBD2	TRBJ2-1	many	CASSSGLAINEQFF	TGTGCCAGCAGCTCCGGACTAGCCATAAATGAGCAGTTCTTC
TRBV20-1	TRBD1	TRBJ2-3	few	CSARKDRATDTQYF	TGCAGTGCTAGGAAGGACAGGGCGACAGATACGCAGTATTTT
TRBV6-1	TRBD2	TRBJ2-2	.	CASSRLAGGNGELFF	TGTGCCAGCAGCAGACTAGCGGGAGGGAACGGGGAGCTGTTTTTT